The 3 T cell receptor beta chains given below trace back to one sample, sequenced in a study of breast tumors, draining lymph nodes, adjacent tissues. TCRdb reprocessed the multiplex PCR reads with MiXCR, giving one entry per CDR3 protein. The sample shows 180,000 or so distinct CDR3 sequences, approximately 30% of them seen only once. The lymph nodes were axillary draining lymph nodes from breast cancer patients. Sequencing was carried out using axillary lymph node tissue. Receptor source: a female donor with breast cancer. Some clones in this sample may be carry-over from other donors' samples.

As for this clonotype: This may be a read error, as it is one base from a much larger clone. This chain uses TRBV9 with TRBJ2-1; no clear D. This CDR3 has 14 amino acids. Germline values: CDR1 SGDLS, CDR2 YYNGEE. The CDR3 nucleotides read TGTGCCAGCAGCGTAGCTAACTCCTACAATGAGCAGTCCTTC. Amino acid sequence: CASSVANSYNEQSF. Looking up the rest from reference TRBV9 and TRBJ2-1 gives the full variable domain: DSGVTQTPKHLITATGQRVTLRCSPRSGDLSVYWYQQSLDQGLQFLIQYYNGEERAKGNILERFSAQQFPDLHSELNLSSLELGDSALYFCASSVANSYNEQSFGPGTRLTVL.

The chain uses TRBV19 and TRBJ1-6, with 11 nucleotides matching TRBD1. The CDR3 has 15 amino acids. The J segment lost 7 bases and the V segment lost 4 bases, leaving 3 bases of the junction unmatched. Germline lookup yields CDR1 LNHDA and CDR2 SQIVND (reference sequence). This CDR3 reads CASSTGTGGNSPLHF. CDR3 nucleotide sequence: TGTGCCAGTAGTACCGGGACAGGGGGGAATTCACCCCTCCACTTT.

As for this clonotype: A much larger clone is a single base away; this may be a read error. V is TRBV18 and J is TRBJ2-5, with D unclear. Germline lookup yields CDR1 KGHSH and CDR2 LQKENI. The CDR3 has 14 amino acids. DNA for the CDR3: TGTGCCAGCCCACCAGTTGGGTTCCGAGAGACCCAGTACTTC. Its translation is CASPPVGFRETQYF.